The clone carrying this T cell receptor beta chain has more than one count but fewer than ten. The sequenced template was cDNA made from the entire isolated RNA. Here immunoSEQ multiplex PCR was the method, and the copy in TCRdb shows in-frame clones only, minus some. The table records 850,000 to 900,000 clones, roughly a sixth of them present only once. The data belong to a study of beta chain features in type 1 diabetes. Sampling consisted of one heparinised blood draw per donor, averaging around 100 mL. Germline CDR1 LNHNV, CDR2 YYDKDF (reference sequence). V gave up 1 base and J gave up 6 bases; unmatched junction bases: 3. The CDR3 consists of 15 residues.

This sequence originates from a young woman in good health. Sample: naive CD4+ T cells from blood. The J gene is TRBJ2-1, the V gene TRBV15; 10 nucleotides agree with TRBD2. The CDR3 bases are TGTGCCACCAGCAGAGGGACTAGCGGAATCAATGAGCAGTTCTTC. Amino acid sequence: CATSRGTSGINEQFF.